This T cell receptor beta chain originates from a study of response to subunit inactivated influenza vaccine. This clonotype was observed many times. What it binds is unknown. CDR3 length: 12 residues. Germline V gene sequence: CDR1 SGDLS, CDR2 YYNGEE. Deletions cut 2 bases from V and 2 bases from J, with 4 bases between. Findings of the study overall: Seasonal influenza vaccination, on each occasion, was suggested by the authors to recruit few new T cells.

TCRdb re-derived calls from the RT-PCR reads in MiXCR, one entry per CDR3 protein. The table includes approximately 520,000 distinct CDR3 sequences, roughly 23% detected once. Sequences were derived from CD4+ T cells sorted from PBMCs, sampled about 5 days after vaccination. This chain uses TRBV9 with TRBJ1-2; D is uncertain. The sequence was obtained from a man aged 45 to 65 who received an inactivated influenza vaccine. Written as DNA, the CDR3 is TGTGCCAGCAGCGTGGCCAACTATGGCTACACCTTC. It is translated as CASSVANYGYTF.